This is a list of T cell receptor beta chains from one sample in a study of neoadjuvant anti-PD-1 for oral cavity cancer. The method was immunoSEQ multiplex PCR; TCRdb's version includes in-frame clones alone and lacks a portion of them. The sample has some 7,600 clones, nearly 55% seen once. The sample in question was tumor tissue, obtained before nivolumab (anti-PD-1) treatment. The origin of the receptors is a person aged 40 to 85 with oral cavity squamous cell carcinoma. The CDR3 runs from the conserved cysteine through the conserved F or W. The D gene is left open where the match is weak. A row's size may be missing; if present it is once, few, many or a size class.

DNA: TGTGCCAGCAGTCATGGTTCTATAAGCAATCAGCCCCAGCATTTT
CDR3: CASSHGSISNQPQHF
V: TRBV28
length: 15
size: -
J: TRBJ1-5
D: -

DNA: TGTGCCAGCAGTTATGGACAGGGGGTTAGCAATCAGCCCCAGCATTTT
CDR3: CASSYGQGVSNQPQHF
V: TRBV28
length: 16
size: -
J: TRBJ1-5
D: TRBD1

DNA: TGTGCCAGCAGCCAGAACACTGAAGCTTTCTTT
CDR3: CASSQNTEAFF
V: TRBV7-8
length: 11
size: few
J: TRBJ1-1
D: -

DNA: TGTGCCAGCAGTTACGGTCTGGGCTGGGAGCAGTTCTTC
CDR3: CASSYGLGWEQFF
V: TRBV6-6
length: 13
size: -
J: TRBJ2-1
D: -

DNA: TGTGCCAGCAGCCGAGGGTCCGAGCAGTACTTC
CDR3: CASSRGSEQYF
V: TRBV28
length: 11
size: -
J: TRBJ2-7
D: -

DNA: TGTGCCAGCAGCCCCCAGCGCGGGAGGGCCTACAATGAGCAGTTCTTC
CDR3: CASSPQRGRAYNEQFF
V: TRBV9
length: 16
size: -
J: TRBJ2-1
D: TRBD2

DNA: TGCGCCAGCAGCTTGGTGGCGGGTTCTGTCTACGAGCAGTACTTC
CDR3: CASSLVAGSVYEQYF
V: TRBV5-1
length: 15
size: -
J: TRBJ2-7
D: -

DNA: TGTGCCAGCAGTTCAACGAGACCCTACGAGCAGTACTTC
CDR3: CASSSTRPYEQYF
V: TRBV6-5
length: 13
size: medium-sized
J: TRBJ2-7
D: -

DNA: TGTGCCAGCAGCTTGGGTGATTCGAACACCGGGGAGCTGTTTTTT
CDR3: CASSLGDSNTGELFF
V: TRBV7-8
length: 15
size: -
J: TRBJ2-2
D: -

DNA: TGTGCCAGCAGTTCCTCAGGATCACGGTCCAACGTCCTGACTTTC
CDR3: CASSSSGSRSNVLTF
V: TRBV28
length: 15
size: medium-sized
J: TRBJ2-6
D: -

DNA: TGTGCCAGCCCTGACAGGGAACGCTGGAGGGGCTACACCTTC
CDR3: CASPDRERWRGYTF
V: TRBV2
length: 14
size: -
J: TRBJ1-2
D: TRBD1

DNA: TGCGCCAGCAGTCAAGGTTGGCAGGGGGCGGACTATGGCTACACCTTC
CDR3: CASSQGWQGADYGYTF
V: TRBV23-1
length: 16
size: few
J: TRBJ1-2
D: TRBD1

DNA: TGTGCCAGCTCACCAGGAGACAGCTACTCTGGAAACACCATATATTTT
CDR3: CASSPGDSYSGNTIYF
V: TRBV18
length: 16
size: few
J: TRBJ1-3
D: -

DNA: TGTGCCAGCAGCTCAGCTGGGGGGAACTATGGCTACACCTTC
CDR3: CASSSAGGNYGYTF
V: TRBV4-2
length: 14
size: -
J: TRBJ1-2
D: -

DNA: TGCAGCGTTGGGGCAGGGCAAGAGACCCAGTACTTC
CDR3: CSVGAGQETQYF
V: TRBV29-1
length: 12
size: few
J: TRBJ2-5
D: -

DNA: TGTGCCAGCAGCTTGCAGGGGCCGAACACTGAAGCTTTCTTT
CDR3: CASSLQGPNTEAFF
V: TRBV5-4
length: 14
size: -
J: TRBJ1-1
D: -

DNA: TGTGCCAGCAGTCTGGGACAGGAATATGGCTACACCTTC
CDR3: CASSLGQEYGYTF
V: TRBV25-1
length: 13
size: -
J: TRBJ1-2
D: TRBD1

DNA: TGTGCCAGCAGCTTAGGTCTCCTTGTCAATGAGCAGTTCTTC
CDR3: CASSLGLLVNEQFF
V: TRBV7-8
length: 14
size: -
J: TRBJ2-1
D: -

DNA: TGCGCCAGCAGCTTGAGCGGGAGGGCCGAGGGCACAGATACGCAGTATTTT
CDR3: CASSLSGRAEGTDTQYF
V: TRBV5-1
length: 17
size: medium-sized
J: TRBJ2-3
D: TRBD2

DNA: TGTGCCAGCAGTCCTTCCGCGGGAGGGGGCCCCACAGATACGCAGTATTTT
CDR3: CASSPSAGGGPTDTQYF
V: TRBV28
length: 17
size: -
J: TRBJ2-3
D: TRBD2

DNA: TGTGCCATCAAGTATAGCGCCGTTTACAATGAGCAGTTCTTC
CDR3: CAIKYSAVYNEQFF
V: TRBV10-3
length: 14
size: once
J: TRBJ2-1
D: -

DNA: TGCGCCAGCAGCTGGATGAGTCAGCAGAACACTGAAGCTTTCTTT
CDR3: CASSWMSQQNTEAFF
V: TRBV5-1
length: 15
size: few
J: TRBJ1-1
D: -

DNA: TGCAGCGCCGGGACAGGAAATTACGAGCAGTACTTC
CDR3: CSAGTGNYEQYF
V: TRBV29-1
length: 12
size: few
J: TRBJ2-7
D: TRBD1

DNA: TGTGCCAGCAGGATCACCGCCGACACCAATCAGCCCCAGCATTTT
CDR3: CASRITADTNQPQHF
V: TRBV6-1
length: 15
size: few
J: TRBJ1-5
D: -

DNA: TGTGCCAGCAGCCCCGGGGGCTCAGGAGGGCTCAATGAGCAGTTCTTC
CDR3: CASSPGGSGGLNEQFF
V: TRBV27
length: 16
size: -
J: TRBJ2-1
D: -

DNA: TGCGCCAGCAGGGCGGGGAATAGCGGCGACGTAGAGCAGTACTTC
CDR3: CASRAGNSGDVEQYF
V: TRBV10-2
length: 15
size: few
J: TRBJ2-7
D: -

DNA: TGTGCCAGCAGCTGGACGTCAACCTTCAATCAGCCCCAGCATTTT
CDR3: CASSWTSTFNQPQHF
V: TRBV28
length: 15
size: -
J: TRBJ1-5
D: -

DNA: TGTGCTAGTGCCGCAGGCGGGAGCTTCGAGCAGTACTTC
CDR3: CASAAGGSFEQYF
V: TRBV12-5
length: 13
size: -
J: TRBJ2-7
D: TRBD2

DNA: TGTGCCAGCAGACCCGGGACTAGCTGGGACATTCAGTACTTC
CDR3: CASRPGTSWDIQYF
V: TRBV6-1
length: 14
size: -
J: TRBJ2-4
D: TRBD2

DNA: TGTGCCAGCAGCTTGGAGACAGGGGAGCTGTTCTTC
CDR3: CASSLETGELFF
V: TRBV11-2
length: 12
size: -
J: TRBJ2-1
D: TRBD1

DNA: TGTGCCAGCAGTTCGACAGGGCGAGAAGGCTACACCTTC
CDR3: CASSSTGREGYTF
V: TRBV6-5
length: 13
size: -
J: TRBJ1-2
D: TRBD1

DNA: TGCGCCAGCAGCCAAGGGTGGCGGGACACAGATACGCAGTATTTT
CDR3: CASSQGWRDTDTQYF
V: TRBV4-3
length: 15
size: -
J: TRBJ2-3
D: -

DNA: TGTGCCAGCAGTTATCCAGGGGGGTTCGAGCAGTTCTTC
CDR3: CASSYPGGFEQFF
V: TRBV28
length: 13
size: -
J: TRBJ2-1
D: -

DNA: TGCAGTGCTAGAGGACACACTGAAGCTTTCTTT
CDR3: CSARGHTEAFF
V: TRBV20-1
length: 11
size: -
J: TRBJ1-1
D: -

DNA: TGTGCCAGCAGTTTATTTGGGGAACAGGGGGCAGGGAACACTGAAGCTTTCTTT
CDR3: CASSLFGEQGAGNTEAFF
V: TRBV27
length: 18
size: few
J: TRBJ1-1
D: TRBD1

DNA: TGTGCCAGCGCCCTCCTAGCGGGAGGGACAGATACGCAGTATTTT
CDR3: CASALLAGGTDTQYF
V: TRBV6-5
length: 15
size: -
J: TRBJ2-3
D: TRBD2

DNA: TGTGCCAGCAGCTCCAGGGGTTTAGAAGGCTACACCTTC
CDR3: CASSSRGLEGYTF
V: TRBV7-9
length: 13
size: -
J: TRBJ1-2
D: -

DNA: TGTGCCAGCAGCGGACAGGGATCTGGAAACACCATATATTTT
CDR3: CASSGQGSGNTIYF
V: TRBV2
length: 14
size: few
J: TRBJ1-3
D: TRBD1